Sequencing of this TCR beta chain was carried out in a study of blood T cell repertoires in COVID-19. The assay was immunoSEQ multiplex PCR, and TCRdb's table has in-frame clones only and misses some. The data show 280,000 or so clones, around 91% seen once. Everyone who took part was about 18 to 90 years old, and they came from roughly 25 US areas. The clonotype was recovered from a woman aged 18-30 years with acute COVID-19. The sequenced material came from PBMCs or T cells enriched from blood (not recorded which).

The CDR3 here is CASSFLTGGRANEKLFF. The CDR3, as DNA: TGTGCCAGCAGTTTCCTCACAGGGGGCAGGGCTAATGAAAAACTGTTTTTT. The V call is TRBV28, the J call TRBJ1-4; TRBD1 matches 9 bases. The CDR3 loop spans 17 amino acids. The germline gives CDR1 MDHEN, CDR2 SYDVKM. The V segment lost 3 bases and the J segment 3 bases; nucleotides outside the gene matches: 8.